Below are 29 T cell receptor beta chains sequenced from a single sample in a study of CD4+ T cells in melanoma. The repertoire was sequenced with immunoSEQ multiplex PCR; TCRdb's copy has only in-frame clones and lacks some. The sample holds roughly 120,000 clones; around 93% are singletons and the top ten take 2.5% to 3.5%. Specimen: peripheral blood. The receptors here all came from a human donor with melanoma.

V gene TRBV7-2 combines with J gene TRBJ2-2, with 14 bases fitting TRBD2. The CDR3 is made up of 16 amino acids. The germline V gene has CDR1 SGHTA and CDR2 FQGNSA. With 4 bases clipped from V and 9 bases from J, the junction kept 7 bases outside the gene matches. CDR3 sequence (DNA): TGTGCCAGCAGCTCATTGGGGACTAGCGGGAGTTGGGAGCTGTTTTTT. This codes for CASSSLGTSGSWELFF.

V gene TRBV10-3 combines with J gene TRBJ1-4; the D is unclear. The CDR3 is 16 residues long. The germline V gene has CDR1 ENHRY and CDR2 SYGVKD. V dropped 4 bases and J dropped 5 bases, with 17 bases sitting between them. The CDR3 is CAISGAVAAENEKLFF. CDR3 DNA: TGTGCCATCAGTGGAGCGGTCGCGGCCGAGAATGAAAAACTGTTTTTT.

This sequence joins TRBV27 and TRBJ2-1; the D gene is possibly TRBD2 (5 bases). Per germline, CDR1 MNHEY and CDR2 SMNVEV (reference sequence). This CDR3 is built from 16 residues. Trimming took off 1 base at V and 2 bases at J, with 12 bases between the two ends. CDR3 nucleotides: TGTGCCAGCAGTTTATTGGTGGGAGTCCCCTACAATGAGCAGTTCTTC. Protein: CASSLLVGVPYNEQFF.

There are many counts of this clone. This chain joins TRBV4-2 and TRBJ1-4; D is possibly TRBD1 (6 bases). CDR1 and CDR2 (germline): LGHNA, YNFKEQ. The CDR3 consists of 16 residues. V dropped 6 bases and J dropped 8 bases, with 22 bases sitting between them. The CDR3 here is CASRGGRGEGREKLFF. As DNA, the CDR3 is TGTGCCAGCAGAGGGGGTCGAGGAGAGGGGAGGGAAAAACTGTTTTTT.

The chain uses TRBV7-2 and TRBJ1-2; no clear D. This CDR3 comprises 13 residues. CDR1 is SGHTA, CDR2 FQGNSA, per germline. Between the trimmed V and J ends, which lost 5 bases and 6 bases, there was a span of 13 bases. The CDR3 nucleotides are TGTGCCAGCAGCGGAACTAGGTGGGATGGCTACACCTTC. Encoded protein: CASSGTRWDGYTF.

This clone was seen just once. The chain's CDR3 is CASSFNWGLSYEQYF. CDR3 in DNA: TGTGCCAGCAGCTTCAATTGGGGGCTTTCCTACGAGCAGTACTTC. The genes are TRBV13 and TRBJ2-7; maybe TRBD1 (6 bases). Germline loops: CDR1 PRHDT, CDR2 FYEKMQ (reference sequence). V was trimmed by 3 bases and J by 1 base, leaving 13 bases between them. This CDR3 is 15 amino acids long.

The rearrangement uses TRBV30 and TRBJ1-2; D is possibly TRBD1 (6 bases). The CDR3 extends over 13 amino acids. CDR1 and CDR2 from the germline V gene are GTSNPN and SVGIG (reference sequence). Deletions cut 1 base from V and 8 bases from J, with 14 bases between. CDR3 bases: TGTGCCTGGAGTGCACAGGGTCATGACGGCTACACCTTC. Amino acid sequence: CAWSAQGHDGYTF.

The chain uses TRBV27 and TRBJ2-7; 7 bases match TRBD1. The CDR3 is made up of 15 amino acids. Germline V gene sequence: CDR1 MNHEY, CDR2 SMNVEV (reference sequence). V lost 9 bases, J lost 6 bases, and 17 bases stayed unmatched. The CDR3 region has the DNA TGTGCCAGTAACCCCCGACAGGGTGGTGTGGTCGAGCAGTACTTC. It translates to CASNPRQGGVVEQYF.

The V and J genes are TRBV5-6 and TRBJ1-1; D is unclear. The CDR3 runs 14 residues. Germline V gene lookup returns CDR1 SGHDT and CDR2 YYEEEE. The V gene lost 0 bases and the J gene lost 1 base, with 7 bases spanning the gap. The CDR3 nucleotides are TGTGCCAGCAGCTTGGGTCCCGAGAACACTGAAGCTTTCTTT. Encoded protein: CASSLGPENTEAFF.

The CDR3: CASSGQGANTGELFF. For the CDR3, the DNA is TGCGCCAGCAGCGGACAGGGCGCGAACACCGGGGAGCTGTTTTTT. The chain recombines TRBV5-1 with TRBJ2-2; 8 positions match TRBD1. Germline V gives CDR1 SGHRS, CDR2 YFSETQ. The CDR3 has 15 residues. The V gene end was trimmed by 4 bases and the J gene end by 0 bases; junction bases not matched to a gene: 2.

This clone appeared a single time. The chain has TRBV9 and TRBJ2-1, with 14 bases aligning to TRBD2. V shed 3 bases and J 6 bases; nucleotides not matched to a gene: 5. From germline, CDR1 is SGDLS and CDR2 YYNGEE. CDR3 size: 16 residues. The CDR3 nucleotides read TGTGCCAGCAGCGCACGACTAGCGGGGGGGGGCAATGAGCAGTTCTTC. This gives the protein CASSARLAGGGNEQFF.

CDR3 loop: CASSYRDSNYGYTF. CDR3 in DNA: TGCGCCAGCAGCTACAGGGACTCTAACTATGGCTACACCTTC. This chain links TRBV4-1 with TRBJ1-2, with D possibly matching TRBD1 (6 bases). The germline CDR1 and CDR2 sequences are MGHRA and YSYEKL. V lost 5 bases and J lost 0, with 10 bases in between. This CDR3 has 14 residues.

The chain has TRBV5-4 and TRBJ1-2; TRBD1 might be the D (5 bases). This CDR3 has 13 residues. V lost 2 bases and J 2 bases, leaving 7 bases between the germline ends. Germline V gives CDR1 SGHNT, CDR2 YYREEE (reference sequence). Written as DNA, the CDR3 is TGTGCCAGCAGCTTTGAGGGGAACTATGGCTACACCTTC. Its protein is CASSFEGNYGYTF.

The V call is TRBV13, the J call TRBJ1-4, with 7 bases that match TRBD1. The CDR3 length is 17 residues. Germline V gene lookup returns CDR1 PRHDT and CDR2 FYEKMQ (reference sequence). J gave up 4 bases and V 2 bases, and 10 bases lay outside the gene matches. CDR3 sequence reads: CASSLSYGTELNEKLFF. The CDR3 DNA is TGTGCCAGCAGCTTATCTTATGGGACAGAACTTAATGAAAAACTGTTTTTT.

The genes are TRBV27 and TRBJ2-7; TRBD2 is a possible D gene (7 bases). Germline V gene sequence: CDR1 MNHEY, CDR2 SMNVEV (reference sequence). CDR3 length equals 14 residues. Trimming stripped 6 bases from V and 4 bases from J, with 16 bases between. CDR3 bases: TGTGCCAGCAGCCTGGGGGGGCCTACGTACGAGCAGTACTTC. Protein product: CASSLGGPTYEQYF.

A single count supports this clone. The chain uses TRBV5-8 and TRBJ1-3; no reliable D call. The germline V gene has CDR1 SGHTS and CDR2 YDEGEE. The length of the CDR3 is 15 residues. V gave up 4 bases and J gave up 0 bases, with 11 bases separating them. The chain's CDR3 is CASSPEIHSGNTIYF. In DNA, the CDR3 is TGTGCCAGCAGCCCAGAGATCCACTCTGGAAACACCATATATTTT. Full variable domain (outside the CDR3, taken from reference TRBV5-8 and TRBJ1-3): EAGVTQSPTHLIKTRGQQATLRCSPISGHTSVYWYQQALGLGLQFLLWYDEGEERNRGNFPPRFSGRQFPNYSSELNVNALELEDSALYLCASSPEIHSGNTIYFGEGSWLTVV.

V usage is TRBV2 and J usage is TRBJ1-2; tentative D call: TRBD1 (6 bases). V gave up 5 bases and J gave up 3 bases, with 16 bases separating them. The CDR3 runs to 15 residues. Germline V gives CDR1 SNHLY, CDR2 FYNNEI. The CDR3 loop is CASSLVMGADYGYTF. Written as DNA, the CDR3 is TGTGCCAGCAGTCTTGTAATGGGGGCGGACTATGGCTACACCTTC.

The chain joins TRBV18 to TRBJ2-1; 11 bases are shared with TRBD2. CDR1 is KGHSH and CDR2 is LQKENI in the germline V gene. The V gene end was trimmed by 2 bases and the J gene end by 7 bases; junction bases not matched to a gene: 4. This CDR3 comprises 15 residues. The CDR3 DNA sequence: TGTGCCAGCTCACCATCCGGACTAGCGGGTAATGAGCAGTTCTTC. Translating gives CASSPSGLAGNEQFF.

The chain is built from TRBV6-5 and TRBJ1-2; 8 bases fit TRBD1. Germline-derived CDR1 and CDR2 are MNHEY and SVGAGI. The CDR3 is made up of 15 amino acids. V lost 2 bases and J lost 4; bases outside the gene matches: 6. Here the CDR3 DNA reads TGTGCCAGCAGTTACAGTGGACAGGGTGTCTATGGCTACACCTTC. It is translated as CASSYSGQGVYGYTF.

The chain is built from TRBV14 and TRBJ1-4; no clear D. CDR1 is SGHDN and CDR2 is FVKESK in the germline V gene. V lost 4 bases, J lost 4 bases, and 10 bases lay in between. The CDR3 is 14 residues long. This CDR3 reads CASSRVEGNEKLFF. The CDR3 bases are TGTGCCAGCAGCCGAGTCGAGGGTAATGAAAAACTGTTTTTT.

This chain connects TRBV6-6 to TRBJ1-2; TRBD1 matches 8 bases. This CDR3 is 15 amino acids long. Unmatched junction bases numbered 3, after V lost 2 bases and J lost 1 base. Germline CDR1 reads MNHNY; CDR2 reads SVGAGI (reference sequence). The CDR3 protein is CASSYADRGNYGYTF. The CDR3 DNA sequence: TGTGCCAGCAGTTACGCTGACAGGGGTAACTATGGCTACACCTTC.

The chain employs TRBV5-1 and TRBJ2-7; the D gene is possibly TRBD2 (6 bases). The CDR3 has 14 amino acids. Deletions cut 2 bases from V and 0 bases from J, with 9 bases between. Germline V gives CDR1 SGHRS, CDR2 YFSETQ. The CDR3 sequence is CASSLVAVSYEQYF. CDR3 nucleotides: TGCGCCAGCAGCTTAGTAGCGGTCTCCTACGAGCAGTACTTC.

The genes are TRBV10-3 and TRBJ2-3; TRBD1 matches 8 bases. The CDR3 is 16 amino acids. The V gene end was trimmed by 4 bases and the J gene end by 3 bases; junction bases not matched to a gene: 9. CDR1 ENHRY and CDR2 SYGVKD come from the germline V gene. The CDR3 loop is CAISGRTGFRTDTQYF. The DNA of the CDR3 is TGTGCCATCAGTGGGCGGACAGGGTTTAGAACAGATACGCAGTATTTT.

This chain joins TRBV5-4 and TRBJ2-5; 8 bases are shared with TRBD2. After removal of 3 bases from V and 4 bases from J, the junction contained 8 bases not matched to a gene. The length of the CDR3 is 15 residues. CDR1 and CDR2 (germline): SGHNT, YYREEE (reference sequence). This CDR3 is CASSSPGLGGETQYF. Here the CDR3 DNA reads TGTGCCAGCAGCTCGCCGGGACTAGGGGGAGAGACCCAGTACTTC.

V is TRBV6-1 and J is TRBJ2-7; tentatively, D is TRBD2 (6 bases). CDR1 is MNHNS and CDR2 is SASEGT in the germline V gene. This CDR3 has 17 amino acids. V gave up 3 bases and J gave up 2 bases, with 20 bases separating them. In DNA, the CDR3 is TGTGCCAGCAGTGACCTCACCCTGGGGGGTTCAACCTACGAGCAGTACTTC. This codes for CASSDLTLGGSTYEQYF.

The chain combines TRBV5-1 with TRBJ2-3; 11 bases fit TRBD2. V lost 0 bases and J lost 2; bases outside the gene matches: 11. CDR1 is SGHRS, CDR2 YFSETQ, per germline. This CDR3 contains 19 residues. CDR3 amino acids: CASSLGPLAGGGFTDTQYF. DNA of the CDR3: TGCGCCAGCAGCTTGGGCCCCCTAGCGGGAGGTGGGTTCACAGATACGCAGTATTTT.

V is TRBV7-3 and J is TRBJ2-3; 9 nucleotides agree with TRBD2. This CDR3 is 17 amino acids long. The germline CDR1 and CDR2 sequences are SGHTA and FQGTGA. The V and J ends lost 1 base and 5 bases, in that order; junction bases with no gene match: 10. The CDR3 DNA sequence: TGTGCCAGCAGCTTAATCGGCGGGGGGGCCGTGGGAGATACGCAGTATTTT. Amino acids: CASSLIGGGAVGDTQYF. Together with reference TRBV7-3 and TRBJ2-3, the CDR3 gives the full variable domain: GAGVSQTPSNKVTEKGKYVELRCDPISGHTALYWYRQSLGQGPEFLIYFQGTGAADDSGLPNDRFFAVRPEGSVSTLKIQRTERGDSAVYLCASSLIGGGAVGDTQYFGPGTRLTVL.

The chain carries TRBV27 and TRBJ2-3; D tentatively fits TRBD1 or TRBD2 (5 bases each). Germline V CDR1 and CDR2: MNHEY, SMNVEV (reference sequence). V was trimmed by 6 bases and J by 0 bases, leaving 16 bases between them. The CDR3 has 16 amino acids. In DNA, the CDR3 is TGTGCCAGCAGGAGGGGTAGCCCATCGAGCACAGATACGCAGTATTTT. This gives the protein CASRRGSPSSTDTQYF.

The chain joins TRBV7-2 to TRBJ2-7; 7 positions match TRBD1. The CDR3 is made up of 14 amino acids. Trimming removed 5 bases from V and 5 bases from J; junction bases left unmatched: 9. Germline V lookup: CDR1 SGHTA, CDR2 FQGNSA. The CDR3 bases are TGTGCCAGCAGCCAGAACAGGGGTGGGGACGAGCAGTACTTC. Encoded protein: CASSQNRGGDEQYF. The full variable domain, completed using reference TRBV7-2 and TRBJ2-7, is GAGVSQSPSNKVTEKGKDVELRCDPISGHTALYWYRQSLGQGLEFLIYFQGNSAPDKSGLPSDRFSAERTGGSVSTLTIQRTQQEDSAVYLCASSQNRGGDEQYFGPGTRLTVT.